A selection of T cell receptor beta chains follows, all from one sample in a study of cytomegalovirus exposure and HLA in healthy donors. Profiled with immunoSEQ multiplex PCR; TCRdb holds only in-frame clones, not every one. The data hold some 100,000 clones, with roughly 69% observed a single time. The specimen was PBMCs. All receptors come from a woman in her 70s in good health and CMV-seropositive. The CDR3 runs from the conserved cysteine through the conserved F or W. Each record gives: clone size, V gene, D gene, J gene, CDR3 protein, CDR3 DNA. A D gene is named only where the DNA matches it firmly. Clone size, where shown, is once, few, many, or a class for clones that have expanded.

clone_size: NA
v_call: TRBV4-1
d_call: NA
j_call: TRBJ2-3
cdr3_aa: CASSQPLGGLADTQYF
cdr3_nt: TGCGCCAGCAGCCAACCCCTGGGGGGGCTGGCAGATACGCAGTATTTT

clone_size: NA
v_call: TRBV7-3
d_call: TRBD1
j_call: TRBJ2-1
cdr3_aa: CASSLEGQVYNEQFF
cdr3_nt: TGTGCCAGCAGCTTAGAGGGACAGGTTTACAATGAGCAGTTCTTC

clone_size: few
v_call: TRBV15
d_call: NA
j_call: TRBJ2-3
cdr3_aa: CATSTQGGAGDTQYF
cdr3_nt: TGTGCCACCAGCACCCAGGGAGGCGCGGGAGATACGCAGTATTTT

clone_size: NA
v_call: TRBV5-4
d_call: TRBD2
j_call: TRBJ2-4
cdr3_aa: CASSLAVTSGGRNIQYF
cdr3_nt: TGTGCCAGCAGCTTGGCCGTAACTAGCGGGGGAAGAAACATTCAGTACTTC

clone_size: once
v_call: TRBV6-5
d_call: TRBD2
j_call: TRBJ2-5
cdr3_aa: CASSSGLAGQETQYF
cdr3_nt: TGTGCCAGCAGTTCGGGACTAGCGGGGCAAGAGACCCAGTACTTC

clone_size: NA
v_call: TRBV30
d_call: NA
j_call: TRBJ1-3
cdr3_aa: CAWSVLGSGNTIYF
cdr3_nt: TGTGCCTGGAGTGTACTAGGGTCTGGAAACACCATATATTTT

clone_size: NA
v_call: TRBV6-5
d_call: TRBD1
j_call: TRBJ1-1
cdr3_aa: CASSRDRAENTEAFF
cdr3_nt: TGTGCCAGCAGTAGGGACAGGGCTGAAAACACTGAAGCTTTCTTT

clone_size: NA
v_call: TRBV5-8
d_call: TRBD1
j_call: TRBJ2-1
cdr3_aa: CASTTGTGERNEQFF
cdr3_nt: TGTGCCAGCACAACCGGGACAGGGGAGAGGAATGAGCAGTTCTTC

clone_size: NA
v_call: TRBV7-2
d_call: TRBD2
j_call: TRBJ2-1
cdr3_aa: CASSLMGGGRYEQFF
cdr3_nt: TGTGCCAGCAGCCTAATGGGGGGGGGAAGGTATGAGCAGTTCTTC

clone_size: NA
v_call: TRBV19
d_call: TRBD1
j_call: TRBJ1-1
cdr3_aa: CASSKDRVSEAFF
cdr3_nt: TGTGCCAGTAGTAAGGACAGGGTATCCGAAGCTTTCTTT

clone_size: NA
v_call: TRBV29-1
d_call: NA
j_call: TRBJ2-5
cdr3_aa: CSVTGTLQETQYF
cdr3_nt: TGCAGCGTAACCGGGACACTGCAAGAGACCCAGTACTTC

clone_size: NA
v_call: TRBV19
d_call: NA
j_call: TRBJ1-2
cdr3_aa: CASSIPGYGYTF
cdr3_nt: TGTGCCAGTAGTATACCGGGCTATGGCTACACCTTC

clone_size: NA
v_call: TRBV5-1
d_call: TRBD1
j_call: TRBJ2-7
cdr3_aa: CASSLGTGFVYEQYF
cdr3_nt: TGCGCCAGCAGCTTAGGGACAGGGTTTGTCTACGAGCAGTACTTC

clone_size: NA
v_call: TRBV18
d_call: NA
j_call: TRBJ1-3
cdr3_aa: CASSPPVSPGNTIYF
cdr3_nt: TGTGCCAGCTCACCACCTGTTTCTCCGGGAAACACCATATATTTT

clone_size: NA
v_call: TRBV7-2
d_call: NA
j_call: TRBJ1-1
cdr3_aa: CASSLEAGTTEAFF
cdr3_nt: TGTGCCAGCAGCTTAGAGGCGGGGACGACTGAAGCTTTCTTT

clone_size: NA
v_call: TRBV7-2
d_call: NA
j_call: TRBJ2-7
cdr3_aa: CASRRDIREQYF
cdr3_nt: TGTGCCAGCAGACGGGACATTAGGGAGCAGTACTTC

clone_size: NA
v_call: TRBV29-1
d_call: NA
j_call: TRBJ2-1
cdr3_aa: CSGGYNEQFF
cdr3_nt: TGCAGCGGAGGGTACAATGAGCAGTTCTTC

clone_size: once
v_call: TRBV19
d_call: NA
j_call: TRBJ2-6
cdr3_aa: CASSPGSGANVLTF
cdr3_nt: TGTGCCAGTAGCCCCGGCTCTGGGGCCAACGTCCTGACTTTC

clone_size: NA
v_call: TRBV5-1
d_call: TRBD1
j_call: TRBJ2-6
cdr3_aa: CASSGGQGLISGANVLTF
cdr3_nt: TGCGCCAGCAGCGGGGGACAGGGGCTAATCTCTGGGGCCAACGTCCTGACTTTC

clone_size: NA
v_call: TRBV6-5
d_call: NA
j_call: TRBJ1-3
cdr3_aa: CASSQTRLGVTIYF
cdr3_nt: TGTGCCAGCAGCCAAACACGCCTCGGAGTCACCATATATTTT

clone_size: NA
v_call: TRBV6-6
d_call: NA
j_call: TRBJ2-7
cdr3_aa: CASSNRDYEQYF
cdr3_nt: TGTGCCAGCAGCAACAGGGACTACGAGCAGTACTTC

clone_size: NA
v_call: TRBV4-3
d_call: TRBD1
j_call: TRBJ2-7
cdr3_aa: CASSRVFRDRGPEQYF
cdr3_nt: TGCGCCAGCAGCCGAGTGTTCCGGGACAGGGGGCCCGAGCAGTACTTC

clone_size: NA
v_call: TRBV25-1
d_call: NA
j_call: TRBJ1-2
cdr3_aa: CASSVRGDYGYTF
cdr3_nt: TGTGCCAGCAGTGTACGGGGGGACTATGGCTACACCTTC

clone_size: few
v_call: TRBV9
d_call: NA
j_call: TRBJ1-1
cdr3_aa: CARLSGGTEAFF
cdr3_nt: TGTGCCCGGCTCTCGGGAGGGACTGAAGCTTTCTTT

clone_size: NA
v_call: TRBV4-1
d_call: TRBD1
j_call: TRBJ1-4
cdr3_aa: CASSQPRQGVNEKLFF
cdr3_nt: TGCGCCAGCAGCCAACCTCGACAGGGGGTTAATGAAAAACTGTTTTTT

clone_size: NA
v_call: TRBV30
d_call: TRBD1
j_call: TRBJ1-2
cdr3_aa: CAWSLAGGDGYTF
cdr3_nt: TGTGCCTGGAGTTTAGCAGGGGGAGATGGCTACACCTTC

clone_size: NA
v_call: TRBV5-1
d_call: TRBD2
j_call: TRBJ2-1
cdr3_aa: CASWASGGTYNEQFF
cdr3_nt: TGCGCCAGCTGGGCTAGCGGGGGCACCTACAATGAGCAGTTCTTC

clone_size: NA
v_call: TRBV5-1
d_call: NA
j_call: TRBJ1-1
cdr3_aa: CASSQQGLTEAFF
cdr3_nt: TGCGCCAGCAGTCAACAGGGTCTCACTGAAGCTTTCTTT

clone_size: many
v_call: TRBV6-5
d_call: NA
j_call: TRBJ2-6
cdr3_aa: CASSRSGGANVLTF
cdr3_nt: TGTGCCAGCAGCAGAAGTGGTGGGGCCAACGTCCTGACTTTC

clone_size: NA
v_call: TRBV5-6
d_call: NA
j_call: TRBJ1-6
cdr3_aa: CASSLYQASGNSPLHF
cdr3_nt: TGTGCCAGCAGCTTATATCAGGCCTCTGGAAATTCACCCCTCCACTTT

clone_size: NA
v_call: TRBV11-2
d_call: NA
j_call: TRBJ1-2
cdr3_aa: CASSLSSGGYTF
cdr3_nt: TGTGCCAGCAGCCTTTCATCAGGAGGCTACACCTTC

clone_size: NA
v_call: TRBV7-7
d_call: TRBD1
j_call: TRBJ2-7
cdr3_aa: CASSPGQGFGEQYF
cdr3_nt: TGTGCTAGCAGCCCGGGACAGGGTTTCGGCGAGCAGTACTTC

clone_size: NA
v_call: TRBV5-1
d_call: NA
j_call: TRBJ2-3
cdr3_aa: CASNPDKLTDTQYF
cdr3_nt: TGCGCCAGCAATCCCGACAAACTCACAGATACGCAGTATTTT

clone_size: NA
v_call: TRBV6-5
d_call: NA
j_call: TRBJ2-3
cdr3_aa: CASSYGGGGGNTQYF
cdr3_nt: TGTGCCAGCAGTTACGGGGGCGGGGGAGGAAATACGCAGTATTTT

clone_size: few
v_call: TRBV21-1
d_call: NA
j_call: TRBJ1-4
cdr3_aa: CASSKEGQINEKLFF
cdr3_nt: TGTGCCAGCAGCAAAGAGGGGCAGATTAATGAAAAACTGTTTTTT

clone_size: NA
v_call: TRBV7-8
d_call: NA
j_call: TRBJ2-5
cdr3_aa: CASSSFLFETQYF
cdr3_nt: TGTGCCAGCAGTTCTTTCCTCTTCGAGACCCAGTACTTC

clone_size: NA
v_call: TRBV19
d_call: NA
j_call: TRBJ1-2
cdr3_aa: CASSIGQSYGYTF
cdr3_nt: TGTGCCAGTAGTATAGGACAGTCCTATGGCTACACCTTC

clone_size: NA
v_call: TRBV4-1
d_call: NA
j_call: TRBJ1-1
cdr3_aa: CASVEHASMNTEAFF
cdr3_nt: TGCGCCAGCGTCGAACACGCATCCATGAACACTGAAGCTTTCTTT

clone_size: NA
v_call: TRBV2
d_call: TRBD1
j_call: TRBJ1-5
cdr3_aa: CASSVGQGASQPQHF
cdr3_nt: TGTGCCAGCAGCGTAGGACAGGGGGCGAGTCAGCCCCAGCATTTT

clone_size: NA
v_call: TRBV7-2
d_call: NA
j_call: TRBJ2-2
cdr3_aa: CASFEGVSGELFF
cdr3_nt: TGTGCCAGCTTCGAAGGGGTTAGCGGGGAGCTGTTTTTT

clone_size: few
v_call: TRBV5-1
d_call: NA
j_call: TRBJ2-3
cdr3_aa: CASSSTGLGTDTQYF
cdr3_nt: TGCGCCAGCAGCTCTACCGGACTCGGCACAGATACGCAGTATTTT

clone_size: NA
v_call: TRBV29-1
d_call: NA
j_call: TRBJ2-3
cdr3_aa: CSVDRGDTQYF
cdr3_nt: TGCAGCGTTGACAGGGGTGATACGCAGTATTTT

clone_size: NA
v_call: TRBV30
d_call: NA
j_call: TRBJ1-4
cdr3_aa: CAWNHGGFATNEKLFF
cdr3_nt: TGTGCCTGGAATCACGGGGGATTTGCAACTAATGAAAAACTGTTTTTT

clone_size: NA
v_call: TRBV5-4
d_call: TRBD1
j_call: TRBJ2-7
cdr3_aa: CASSPDRVPYEQYF
cdr3_nt: TGTGCCAGCAGCCCTGACAGGGTACCCTACGAGCAGTACTTC

clone_size: once
v_call: TRBV6-1
d_call: TRBD1
j_call: TRBJ1-4
cdr3_aa: CASIPGQGGEKLFF
cdr3_nt: TGTGCCAGCATTCCGGGACAGGGGGGTGAAAAACTGTTTTTT

clone_size: few
v_call: TRBV30
d_call: NA
j_call: TRBJ1-4
cdr3_aa: CAWSPGASNEKLFF
cdr3_nt: TGTGCCTGGAGTCCAGGGGCCTCGAATGAAAAACTGTTTTTT

clone_size: NA
v_call: TRBV6-6
d_call: NA
j_call: TRBJ2-5
cdr3_aa: CASRRDPIQETQYF
cdr3_nt: TGTGCCAGCAGGCGGGACCCAATCCAAGAGACCCAGTACTTC

clone_size: NA
v_call: TRBV7-6
d_call: NA
j_call: TRBJ2-1
cdr3_aa: CASSLYRSHEQFF
cdr3_nt: TGTGCCAGCAGCCTTTACCGGTCCCATGAGCAGTTCTTC

clone_size: NA
v_call: TRBV5-1
d_call: TRBD2
j_call: TRBJ2-5
cdr3_aa: CASSLVLAGQETQYF
cdr3_nt: TGCGCCAGCAGCTTGGTGCTAGCGGGCCAAGAGACCCAGTACTTC

clone_size: NA
v_call: TRBV6-6
d_call: TRBD1
j_call: TRBJ2-5
cdr3_aa: CASSYQGAGKETQYF
cdr3_nt: TGTGCCAGCAGTTACCAGGGGGCAGGGAAAGAGACCCAGTACTTC

clone_size: NA
v_call: TRBV7-9
d_call: NA
j_call: TRBJ1-4
cdr3_aa: CASSFPKTTNEKLFF
cdr3_nt: TGTGCCAGCAGCTTTCCAAAAACAACTAATGAAAAACTGTTTTTT

clone_size: few
v_call: TRBV6-1
d_call: TRBD1
j_call: TRBJ2-7
cdr3_aa: CASSRDRIYEQYF
cdr3_nt: TGTGCCAGCAGTAGGGACAGGATCTACGAGCAGTACTTC

clone_size: NA
v_call: TRBV6-1
d_call: NA
j_call: TRBJ1-4
cdr3_aa: CASSETFLLGANEKLFF
cdr3_nt: TGTGCCAGCAGTGAAACCTTTCTTTTGGGGGCAAATGAAAAACTGTTTTTT

clone_size: NA
v_call: TRBV5-4
d_call: TRBD2
j_call: TRBJ2-3
cdr3_aa: CASSPGGRTDTQYF
cdr3_nt: TGTGCCAGCAGCCCGGGGGGACGGACAGATACGCAGTATTTT

clone_size: few
v_call: TRBV29-1
d_call: NA
j_call: TRBJ2-5
cdr3_aa: CSVRSQGETQYF
cdr3_nt: TGCAGCGTTCGTTCCCAGGGGGAGACCCAGTACTTC

clone_size: once
v_call: TRBV6-5
d_call: TRBD2
j_call: TRBJ2-7
cdr3_aa: CASSTKSGGSYEQYF
cdr3_nt: TGTGCCAGCAGTACAAAAAGCGGGGGGAGCTACGAGCAGTACTTC

clone_size: NA
v_call: TRBV30
d_call: NA
j_call: TRBJ1-2
cdr3_aa: CAWSVQAGYGYTF
cdr3_nt: TGTGCCTGGAGTGTACAGGCAGGCTATGGCTACACCTTC

clone_size: few
v_call: TRBV20-1
d_call: NA
j_call: TRBJ1-2
cdr3_aa: CSAGGSRGYTF
cdr3_nt: TGCAGTGCTGGGGGCTCGCGGGGCTACACCTTC

clone_size: NA
v_call: TRBV7-8
d_call: NA
j_call: TRBJ1-6
cdr3_aa: CASSPQASWLPNSPLHF
cdr3_nt: TGTGCCAGCAGCCCTCAGGCGAGTTGGCTTCCAAATTCACCCCTCCACTTT